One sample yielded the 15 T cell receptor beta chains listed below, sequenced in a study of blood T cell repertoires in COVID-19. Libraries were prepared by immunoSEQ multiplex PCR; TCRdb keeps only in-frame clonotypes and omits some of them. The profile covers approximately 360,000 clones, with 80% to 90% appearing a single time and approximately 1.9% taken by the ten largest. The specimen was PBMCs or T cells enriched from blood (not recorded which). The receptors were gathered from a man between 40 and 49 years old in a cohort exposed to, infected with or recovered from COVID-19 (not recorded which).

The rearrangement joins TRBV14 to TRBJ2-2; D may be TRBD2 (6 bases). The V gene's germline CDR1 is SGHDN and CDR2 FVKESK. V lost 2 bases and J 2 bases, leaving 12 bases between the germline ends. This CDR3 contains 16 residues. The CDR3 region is CASSQMVAANTGELFF. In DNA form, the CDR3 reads TGTGCCAGCAGCCAAATGGTAGCGGCTAACACCGGGGAGCTGTTTTTT.

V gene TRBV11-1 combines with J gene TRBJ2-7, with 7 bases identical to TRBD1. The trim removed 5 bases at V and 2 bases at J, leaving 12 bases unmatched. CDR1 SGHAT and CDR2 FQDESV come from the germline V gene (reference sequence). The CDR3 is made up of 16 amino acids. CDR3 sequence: CASSPLTGYRTYEQYF. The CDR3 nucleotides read TGTGCCAGCAGCCCACTGACAGGGTATAGGACCTACGAGCAGTACTTC.

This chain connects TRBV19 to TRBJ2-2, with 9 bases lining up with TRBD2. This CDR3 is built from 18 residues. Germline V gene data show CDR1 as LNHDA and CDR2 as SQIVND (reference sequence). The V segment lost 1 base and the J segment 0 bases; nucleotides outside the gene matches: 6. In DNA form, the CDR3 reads TGTGCCAGTAGTATAGGGCTAGCGGGAAACGCGAACACCGGGGAGCTGTTTTTT. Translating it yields CASSIGLAGNANTGELFF.

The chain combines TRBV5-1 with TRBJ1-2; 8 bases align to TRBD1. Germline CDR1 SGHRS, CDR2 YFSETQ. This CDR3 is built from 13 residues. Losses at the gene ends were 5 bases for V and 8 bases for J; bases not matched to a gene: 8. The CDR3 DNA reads TGCGCCAGCAGTTTGACAGGGGAAATCGGCTACACCTTC. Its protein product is CASSLTGEIGYTF.

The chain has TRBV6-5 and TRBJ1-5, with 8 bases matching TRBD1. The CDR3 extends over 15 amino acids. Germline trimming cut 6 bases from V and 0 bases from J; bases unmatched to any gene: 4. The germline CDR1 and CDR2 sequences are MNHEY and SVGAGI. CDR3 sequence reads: CASSRTGNSNQPQHF. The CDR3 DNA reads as TGTGCCAGCAGCCGGACAGGGAATAGCAATCAGCCCCAGCATTTT.

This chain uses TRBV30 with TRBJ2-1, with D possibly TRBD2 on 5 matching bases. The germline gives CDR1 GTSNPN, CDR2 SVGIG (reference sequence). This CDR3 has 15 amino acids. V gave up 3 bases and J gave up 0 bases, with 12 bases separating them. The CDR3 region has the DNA TGTGCCTGGAGACCGAGGGCATTCTCCTACAATGAGCAGTTCTTC. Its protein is CAWRPRAFSYNEQFF.

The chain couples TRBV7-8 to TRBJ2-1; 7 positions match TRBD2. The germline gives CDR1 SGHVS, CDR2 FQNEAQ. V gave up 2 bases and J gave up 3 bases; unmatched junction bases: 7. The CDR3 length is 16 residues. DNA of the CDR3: TGTGCCAGCAGCTTATTTGCGGGAGTGCTCTACAATGAGCAGTTCTTC. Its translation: CASSLFAGVLYNEQFF.

This CDR3 reads CASSPRGSPGELFF. The CDR3 DNA reads TGTGCCAGCAGCCCCAGAGGGAGTCCCGGGGAGCTGTTTTTT. The rearrangement links TRBV14 to TRBJ2-2, with D possibly TRBD2 on 5 matching bases. In germline, CDR1 is SGHDN, CDR2 FVKESK. V lost 4 bases and J lost 6, with 12 bases in between. The CDR3 runs 14 residues. Together with reference TRBV14 and TRBJ2-2, the CDR3 gives the full variable domain: EAGVTQFPSHSVIEKGQTVTLRCDPISGHDNLYWYRRVMGKEIKFLLHFVKESKQDESGMPNNRFLAERTGGTYSTLKVQPAELEDSGVYFCASSPRGSPGELFFGEGSRLTVL.

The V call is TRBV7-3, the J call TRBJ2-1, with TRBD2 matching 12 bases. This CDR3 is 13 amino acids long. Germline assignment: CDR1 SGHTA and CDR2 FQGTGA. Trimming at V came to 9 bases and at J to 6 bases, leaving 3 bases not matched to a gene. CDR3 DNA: TGTGCCAGTGGACTAGCGGGGCGCAATGAGCAGTTCTTC. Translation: CASGLAGRNEQFF.

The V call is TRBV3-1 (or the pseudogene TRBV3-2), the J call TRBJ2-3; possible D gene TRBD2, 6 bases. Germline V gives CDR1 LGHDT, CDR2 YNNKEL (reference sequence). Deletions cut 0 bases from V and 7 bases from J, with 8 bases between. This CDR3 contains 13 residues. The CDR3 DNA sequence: TGTGCCAGCAGCCAAGATCGGGGGTATACGCAGTATTTT. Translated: CASSQDRGYTQYF.

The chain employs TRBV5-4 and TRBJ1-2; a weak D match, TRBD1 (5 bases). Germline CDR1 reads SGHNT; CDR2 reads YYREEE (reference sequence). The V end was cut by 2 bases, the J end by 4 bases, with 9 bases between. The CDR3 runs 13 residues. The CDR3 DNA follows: TGTGCCAGCAGCTTCGACAGTAGCTATGGCTACACCTTC. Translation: CASSFDSSYGYTF. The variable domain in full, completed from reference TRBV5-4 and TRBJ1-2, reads ETGVTQSPTHLIKTRGQQVTLRCSSQSGHNTVSWYQQALGQGPQFIFQYYREEENGRGNFPPRFSGLQFPNYSSELNVNALELDDSALYLCASSFDSSYGYTFGSGTRLTVV.

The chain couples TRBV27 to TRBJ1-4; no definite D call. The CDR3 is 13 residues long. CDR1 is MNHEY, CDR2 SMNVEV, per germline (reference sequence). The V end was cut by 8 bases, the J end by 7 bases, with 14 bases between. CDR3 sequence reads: CASATVSGEKLFF. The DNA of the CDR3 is TGTGCCAGCGCCACAGTTTCAGGTGAAAAACTGTTTTTT. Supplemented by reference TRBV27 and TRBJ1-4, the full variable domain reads EAQVTQNPRYLITVTGKKLTVTCSQNMNHEYMSWYRQDPGLGLRQIYYSMNVEVTDKGDVPEGYKVSRKEKRNFPLILESPSPNQTSLYFCASATVSGEKLFFGSGTQLSVL.

CDR3 protein: CASITTGGSYNEQFF. The CDR3 DNA sequence: TGTGCCAGCATCACTACAGGGGGCTCCTACAATGAGCAGTTCTTC. The rearrangement joins TRBV5-5 to TRBJ2-1, with TRBD1 matching 8 bases. V lost 6 bases and J lost 0; bases outside the gene matches: 5. CDR3 size: 15 residues. The germline CDR1 and CDR2 sequences are SGHKS and YYEKEE (reference sequence).

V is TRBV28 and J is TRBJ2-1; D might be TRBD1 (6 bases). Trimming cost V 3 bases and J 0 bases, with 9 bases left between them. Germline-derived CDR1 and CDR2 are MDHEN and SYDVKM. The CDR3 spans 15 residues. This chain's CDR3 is CASSFPDSSYNEQFF. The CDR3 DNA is TGTGCCAGCAGTTTCCCGGACAGCTCCTACAATGAGCAGTTCTTC.

The CDR3 DNA follows: TGTGCCAGCAGTATACTTAGCGGGAGTGAAACAGATACGCAGTATTTT. As protein: CASSILSGSETDTQYF. This chain uses TRBV25-1 with TRBJ2-3; TRBD2 aligns across 9 bases. Trimming took 5 bases from V and 3 from J; bases not matched to a gene: 9. The CDR3 runs 16 residues. Germline V gene lookup returns CDR1 MGHDK and CDR2 SYGVNS.